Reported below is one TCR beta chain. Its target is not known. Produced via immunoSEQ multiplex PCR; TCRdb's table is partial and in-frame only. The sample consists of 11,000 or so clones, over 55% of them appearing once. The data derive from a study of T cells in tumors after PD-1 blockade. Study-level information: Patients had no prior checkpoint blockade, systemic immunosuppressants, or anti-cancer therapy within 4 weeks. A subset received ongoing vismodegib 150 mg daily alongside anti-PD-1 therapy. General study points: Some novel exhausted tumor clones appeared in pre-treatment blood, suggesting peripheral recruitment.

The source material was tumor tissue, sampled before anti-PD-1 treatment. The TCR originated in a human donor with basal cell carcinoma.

The CDR3 DNA sequence: TGTGCCAGCAGTTCCCCGAGGCCCTCCGAGGGCTACGAGCAGTACTTC. This codes for CASSSPRPSEGYEQYF. The V and J genes are TRBV6-5 and TRBJ2-7, with D perhaps matching TRBD2 (5 bases). Looked up from germline, CDR1 is MNHEY and CDR2 is SVGAGI. The V gene lost 4 bases and the J gene lost 3 bases, with 19 bases spanning the gap. The CDR3 has 16 residues.